The 4 T cell receptor beta chains below were found in one sample sequenced in a study of molecular identifiers for immune sequencing clone quantification (dated by TCRdb to between 2017 and 2018). Libraries were constructed by PCR. Data came from an Illumina HiSeq 4000. In TCRdb, the public reads were trimmed at Q25 with fastp and aligned with MiXCR, with productive beta chains retained. Every CDR3 protein is listed once, alongside the most common genes and DNA of its rows. In this sample the table shows around 54,000 distinct CDR3 sequences, approximately 26% of which occur a single time. In total, the top ten clones hold approximately 1.9% of the sample. The specimen sequenced was naive CD8+ T cells from blood, with Jurkat cell RNA spiked in. The sample's cell subset or site label, decoded: FACS-sorted CD8+CD4-CCR7+CD45RA+ naive T cells. These receptors were collected from a human donor in good health. Some libraries in this study had Jurkat cell RNA spiked in.

About this clonotype: A much more abundant neighbour one base away suggests this may be a read error. The chain recombines TRBV7-9 with TRBJ2-7, with a weak D call TRBD2 (6 bases). CDR3 size: 13 residues. CDR1 and CDR2 (germline): SEHNR, FQNEAQ (reference sequence). The CDR3: CASSFSGPYAQYF. Written as DNA, the CDR3 is TGTGCCAGCAGCTTTAGCGGCCCCTACGCGCAGTACTTC.

This clonotype was recorded at least ten times. The chain links TRBV19 to TRBJ2-3; D is uncertain. Germline assignment: CDR1 LNHDA and CDR2 SQIVND (reference sequence). This CDR3 is 16 amino acids long. With 7 bases removed from V and 6 bases from J, the gap between germline ends came to 23 bases. The CDR3 DNA reads as TGTGCCAGTACCCCGTATAATTGGAAGCACGGTGATACGCAGTATTTT. Protein sequence: CASTPYNWKHGDTQYF.

On this clonotype: A clone one base away is much larger, so this may be a read error. The chain has TRBV5-3 and TRBJ1-1; TRBD1 aligns across 9 bases. TRBV5-3 is an ORF, with its function uncertain. The CDR3 length is 14 residues. J lost 2 bases, V lost 8 bases, and 7 bases had no gene match. CDR3: CASGWGQGNTEAFF. CDR3 nucleotide sequence: TGTGCCAGCGGCTGGGGACAGGGTAACACTGAAGCTTTCTTT.

For this clonotype: This may be a read error: a much more frequent sequence differs by one nucleotide. Because it lacks the conserved phenylalanine or tryptophan at the end, this CDR3 is likely a read error. The V gene is TRBV6-5, the J gene TRBJ1-2; tentatively, D is TRBD1 (6 bases). With 2 bases removed from V and 4 bases from J, the gap between germline ends came to 11 bases. CDR1 is MNHEY, CDR2 SVGAGI, per germline. This CDR3 has 14 amino acids. This chain's CDR3 is CASSYGGQSYGYTL. CDR3 sequence (DNA): TGTGCCAGCAGTTACGGGGGGCAGAGCTATGGCTACACCCTC.